Shown below are 13 T cell receptor beta chains from a single sample sequenced in a study of blood T cell repertoires in COVID-19. The data were produced by immunoSEQ multiplex PCR, yet TCRdb's version contains in-frame clones alone and is incomplete. The sample carries 52,000 or so clones, around nine tenths recorded once. Specimen: peripheral blood. All receptors come from an older woman with active COVID-19.

The chain links TRBV3-1 (or the pseudogene TRBV3-2) to TRBJ2-1; no firm D call. V was shortened by 3 bases and J by 9 bases, with 27 bases between the two germline ends. This CDR3 has 18 amino acids. The germline V gene encodes CDR1 LGHDT and CDR2 YNNKEL (reference sequence). CDR3 nucleotides: TGTGCCAGCAGCCATGGCTTCCTTTCCGCGGCCACACGTGCTGAGCAGTTCTTC. This gives the protein CASSHGFLSAATRAEQFF.

The V call is TRBV7-9, the J call TRBJ2-7; 7 nucleotides line up with TRBD2. Trimming cost V 6 bases and J 2 bases; bases outside gene matches: 7. Germline V gene sequence: CDR1 SEHNR, CDR2 FQNEAQ (reference sequence). The CDR3 runs to 14 residues. This CDR3 reads CASSPDRGAYEQYF. The CDR3 coding sequence is TGTGCCAGCAGTCCCGACCGGGGGGCCTACGAGCAGTACTTC. Based on the CDR3 plus reference TRBV7-9 and TRBJ2-7, the full variable domain is DTGVSQNPRHKITKRGQNVTFRCDPISEHNRLYWYRQTLGQGPEFLTYFQNEAQLEKSRLLSDRFSAERPKGSFSTLEIQRTEQGDSAMYLCASSPDRGAYEQYFGPGTRLTVT.

The chain combines TRBV2 with TRBJ1-1; D might be TRBD1 (5 bases). The CDR3 is 16 residues long. Germline CDR1 SNHLY, CDR2 FYNNEI. V shed 6 bases and J shed 0 bases, with 17 bases lying between them. The CDR3 nucleotides read TGTGCCAGCAGACCAGACAGAATCCACATGAACACTGAAGCTTTCTTT. Amino acids: CASRPDRIHMNTEAFF.

The CDR3 sequence is CASSEAKGLAGGNTGELFF. The CDR3 bases are TGCGCCAGCAGTGAGGCCAAGGGACTAGCGGGAGGTAACACCGGGGAGCTGTTTTTT. The chain combines TRBV10-1 with TRBJ2-2, with 15 bases aligning to TRBD2. There are 19 residues in the CDR3. Losses at the gene ends were 2 bases for V and 2 bases for J; bases not matched to a gene: 6. Germline values: CDR1 WNHNN, CDR2 SYGVQD (reference sequence).

This chain's CDR3 is CASSPTLEGHYEQYF. The CDR3 region has the DNA TGTGCCAGCAGCCCAACACTCGAGGGACACTACGAGCAGTACTTC. The chain carries TRBV28 and TRBJ2-7; D might be TRBD1 (6 bases). There are 15 residues in the CDR3. The germline V gene has CDR1 MDHEN and CDR2 SYDVKM. Trimming took 6 bases from V and 3 from J, leaving 18 bases between them.

The chain carries TRBV4-1 and TRBJ1-4, with 9 bases that match TRBD1. J was trimmed by 8 bases and V by 1 base; bases with no gene match: 5. The germline CDR1 and CDR2 sequences are MGHRA and YSYEKL. This CDR3 has 15 amino acids. The CDR3 spells CASSQGRTGEEKLFF. CDR3 sequence (DNA): TGCGCCAGCAGCCAAGGGAGGACAGGGGAGGAAAAACTGTTTTTT.

The CDR3 DNA follows: TGTGCCAGCAGCTTCGAGGGAAATCGAGCCGGGGAGCTGTTTTTT. Encoded protein: CASSFEGNRAGELFF. The rearrangement links TRBV11-3 to TRBJ2-2; the D gene is possibly TRBD2 (5 bases). This CDR3 has 15 amino acids. Per germline, CDR1 SGHNT and CDR2 YENEEA. The ends were cut back, 3 bases at V and 6 bases at J, with 14 bases in the middle. Using reference TRBV11-3 and TRBJ2-2 for the parts outside the CDR3, the full variable domain is EAGVVQSPRYKIIEKKQPVAFWCNPISGHNTLYWYLQNLGQGPELLIRYENEEAVDDSQLPKDRFSAERLKGVDSTLKIQPAELGDSAVYLCASSFEGNRAGELFFGEGSRLTVL.

The CDR3 nucleotides read TGTGCCAGCAGCCCGGACAGCTTCTCCCCCGAGCAGTACTTC. It translates to CASSPDSFSPEQYF. The genes are TRBV13 and TRBJ2-7; possibly TRBD1 for D (6 bases). CDR1 is PRHDT and CDR2 is FYEKMQ in the germline V gene (reference sequence). Trimming stripped 5 bases from V and 6 bases from J, with 17 bases between. The CDR3 sequence is 14 residues long.

V gene TRBV5-4 combines with J gene TRBJ1-2; tentative D call: TRBD1 (6 bases). V dropped 0 bases and J dropped 7 bases, with 13 bases sitting between them. Germline V gene data show CDR1 as SGHNT and CDR2 as YYREEE (reference sequence). The CDR3 has 14 residues. CDR3 nucleotide sequence: TGTGCCAGCAGCTTGGGGAGACAGGATCGTGGCTACACCTTC. Its protein product is CASSLGRQDRGYTF.

The chain joins TRBV10-3 to TRBJ1-4; 10 bases fit TRBD1. Germline CDR1 reads ENHRY; CDR2 reads SYGVKD. The ends lost 6 bases at V and 7 bases at J; junction bases unmatched: 5. There are 14 residues in the CDR3. CDR3 sequence: CAISGTGEVEKLFF. In DNA, the CDR3 is TGTGCCATCAGCGGGACAGGGGAGGTTGAAAAACTGTTTTTT.

V gene TRBV5-4 combines with J gene TRBJ2-7, with 10 bases fitting TRBD2. J lost 7 bases, V lost 0 bases, and 10 bases had no gene match. The CDR3 has 16 amino acids. CDR1 is SGHNT, CDR2 YYREEE, per germline (reference sequence). The CDR3 coding sequence is TGTGCCAGCAGCTTGGCCCGGTCGAGCGGGAGGGGTGAGCAGTACTTC. It encodes CASSLARSSGRGEQYF.

The V and J genes are TRBV11-3 and TRBJ2-7; D uncertain. The V end was cut by 3 bases, the J end by 2 bases, with 11 bases between. Germline V gene data show CDR1 as SGHNT and CDR2 as YENEEA. This CDR3 contains 14 residues. Written as DNA, the CDR3 is TGTGCCAGCAGCTTGCTTGAGCGACCCTACGAGCAGTACTTC. It encodes CASSLLERPYEQYF.

V is TRBV27 and J is TRBJ1-5; TRBD1 might be the D (6 bases). Germline V gene lookup returns CDR1 MNHEY and CDR2 SMNVEV (reference sequence). Trimming shortened V by 0 bases and J by 1 base, and 13 bases separated the two germline ends. CDR3 length: 17 residues. CDR3 residues: CASSLSGGGRSNQPQHF. In nucleotides, the CDR3 is TGTGCCAGCAGTTTATCGGGGGGGGGCAGGAGCAATCAGCCCCAGCATTTT.